These 22 T cell receptor beta chains were all obtained from the same sample, sequenced in a study of blood T cells in healthy people across ages (dated by TCRdb to between 2015 and 2017). Library construction relied on 5' RACE. The instrument was an Illumina HiSeq 2500. A second roughly 7 to 11 cycle PCR used a sample-barcoded 5' primer and a J-beta primer mix. TCRdb redid the processing of the public reads, applying fastp at Q25 and MiXCR, and retained in-frame beta chains. Rows with one shared CDR3 protein collapse into an entry with the most common genes and DNA. Across this sample there are 2 million or so distinct CDR3 sequences, with around half seen only once. More than 2% of the sample belongs to the ten largest clones. The sample was blood. The source of these receptors is a woman aged 40 to 50 in good health.

The chain employs TRBV27 and TRBJ2-5; D may be TRBD2 (6 bases). The end of the DNA fits TRBJ2-1 better, so the J call may be wrong. This CDR3 contains 15 residues. The V gene's germline CDR1 is MNHEY and CDR2 SMNVEV (reference sequence). The CDR3 loop reads CASRPPGGLQETQFF. As DNA, the CDR3 is TGTGCCAGCAGGCCGCCCGGGGGACTGCAAGAGACCCAGTTCTTC.

The chain links TRBV28 to TRBJ1-2, with TRBD1 matching 9 bases. The CDR3 length is 17 residues. Germline values: CDR1 MDHEN, CDR2 SYDVKM. Germline trimming cut 8 bases from V and 4 bases from J; bases unmatched to any gene: 17. CDR3 residues: CASHTQISTGGGYGYTF. CDR3 DNA: TGTGCCAGCCACACTCAAATCTCGACAGGGGGTGGCTATGGCTACACCTTC.

This clonotype was seen just once. The chain combines TRBV12-3 or TRBV12-4 with TRBJ1-1; 8 nucleotides line up with TRBD1. The trim removed 8 bases at V and 1 base at J, leaving 9 bases unmatched. The length of the CDR3 is 15 residues. CDR3 coding DNA: TGTGCCAGCGTCCGAGGAGGGACAGGGAACACTGAAGCTTTCTTT. It yields the protein CASVRGGTGNTEAFF.

V is TRBV24-1 and J is TRBJ1-2, with D unclear. Germline V gene sequence: CDR1 KGHDR, CDR2 SFDVKD. V was shortened by 2 bases and J by 7 bases, with 16 bases between the two germline ends. The CDR3 extends over 15 amino acids. The CDR3 DNA reads TGTGCCACCAGTGATTCTCGGATAGAGGGTTCTGGCTACACCTTC. This encodes CATSDSRIEGSGYTF.

The gene calls are TRBV7-2 and TRBJ2-1; 9 bases align to TRBD2. Trimming took 1 base from V and 5 from J; bases not matched to a gene: 9. The CDR3 spans 17 residues. Per germline, CDR1 SGHTA and CDR2 FQGNSA. This chain's CDR3 is CASSLVSGGGAHNEQFF. The CDR3 DNA reads TGTGCCAGCAGCTTAGTCTCCGGCGGGGGGGCCCACAATGAGCAGTTCTTC.

The chain combines TRBV20-1 with TRBJ2-1, with D tentatively TRBD2 (5 bases). Trimming stripped 5 bases from V and 7 bases from J, with 24 bases between. CDR3 length: 16 residues. The germline CDR1 and CDR2 sequences are DFQATT and SNEGSKA (reference sequence). CDR3 residues: CSAGGGLINKGNEQFF. The CDR3 bases are TGCAGTGCTGGAGGCGGGCTTATCAACAAGGGTAATGAGCAGTTCTTC.

The chain employs TRBV29-1 and TRBJ1-5; D gene unclear. V dropped 6 bases and J dropped 1 base, with 10 bases sitting between them. Looked up from germline, CDR1 is SQVTM and CDR2 is ANQGSEA. CDR3 length: 13 amino acids. CDR3 sequence: CSVGFGSNQPQHF. The CDR3 DNA reads as TGCAGCGTCGGGTTTGGCAGCAATCAGCCCCAGCATTTT.

This chain joins TRBV20-1 and TRBJ2-1, with D possibly being TRBD2 (6 bases). Germline V gene sequence: CDR1 DFQATT, CDR2 SNEGSKA (reference sequence). The CDR3 extends over 14 amino acids. The V end lost 2 bases, the J end lost 4 bases, and 12 bases lay between the germline ends. The CDR3 protein is CSARQWTTYNEQFF. The CDR3, as DNA: TGCAGTGCTAGACAGTGGACTACGTACAATGAGCAGTTCTTC.

Points on this clonotype: Just one base apart from a much larger clone, this may be a read error. V gene TRBV6-6 combines with J gene TRBJ2-5; no firm D call. Germline V CDR1 and CDR2: MNHNY, SVGAGI (reference sequence). Trimming shortened V by 0 bases and J by 5 bases, and 7 bases separated the two germline ends. The CDR3 sequence is 13 residues long. The CDR3 sequence: CASSYSDGETQYF. The CDR3 DNA reads as TGTGCCAGCAGTTACTCGGACGGGGAGACCCAGTACTTC.

The chain uses TRBV6-5 and TRBJ2-7; D unresolved. V was pared by 2 bases and J by 3 bases, with 14 bases between. Germline CDR1 is MNHEY and CDR2 is SVGAGI. The CDR3 totals 15 residues. The CDR3 nucleotides are TGTGCCAGCAGTTACCCGCCACCGCCGGGCTACGAGCAGTACTTC. It specifies CASSYPPPPGYEQYF.

This clonotype was seen ten or more times. This sequence joins TRBV7-2 and TRBJ2-1; 8 bases are a match to TRBD2. Germline-derived CDR1 and CDR2 are SGHTA and FQGNSA. The CDR3 totals 15 residues. Losses at the gene ends were 1 base for V and 12 bases for J; bases not matched to a gene: 11. The CDR3 spells CASSLERGLYQAQFF. In DNA, the CDR3 is TGTGCCAGCAGCTTAGAGCGGGGGCTCTATCAGGCGCAGTTCTTC.

This chain connects TRBV9 to TRBJ1-1; TRBD1 is a possible D gene (5 bases). The CDR3 runs 18 residues. V was clipped by 0 bases and J by 0 bases, with 18 bases between them. The germline V gene encodes CDR1 SGDLS and CDR2 YYNGEE. CDR3 region: CASSVGSGDDTMNTEAFF. The CDR3 coding sequence is TGTGCCAGCAGCGTAGGCTCCGGGGACGACACCATGAACACTGAAGCTTTCTTT.

A few counts support this clonotype. The chain has TRBV6-2 or TRBV6-3 and TRBJ1-2; 7 bases line up with TRBD1. The CDR3 is 18 amino acids. CDR1 and CDR2 from the germline V gene are MNHEY and SVGEGT. V was clipped by 0 bases and J by 6 bases; unmatched bases: 16. CDR3 bases: TGTGCCAGCAGTTACTCGTCTCGTACCGCGGCAGGGGGAAATGGCTACACCTTC. Its protein is CASSYSSRTAAGGNGYTF.

This clonotype was found a few times. This chain uses TRBV14 with TRBJ1-1; no clear D gene. Germline assignment: CDR1 SGHDN and CDR2 FVKESK. Between the trimmed V and J ends, which lost 0 bases and 1 base, there was a span of 3 bases. The CDR3 runs 13 residues. The DNA for the CDR3 is TGTGCCAGCAGCCAAGATCCGAACACTGAAGCTTTCTTT. It codes for CASSQDPNTEAFF.

CDR3 sequence: CASSVGEETEAFF. The CDR3 nucleotides are TGTGCCAGCTCAGTGGGGGAAGAAACTGAAGCTTTCTTT. The chain recombines TRBV4-2 with TRBJ1-1; D might be TRBD1 (5 bases). This CDR3 is 13 amino acids long. The ends were cut back, 8 bases at V and 5 bases at J, with 15 bases in the middle. The germline CDR1 and CDR2 sequences are LGHNA and YNFKEQ.

The chain recombines TRBV5-1 with TRBJ2-2; 7 bases match TRBD2. The CDR3 totals 15 residues. Germline assignment: CDR1 SGHRS and CDR2 YFSETQ. The ends lost 2 bases at V and 4 bases at J; junction bases unmatched: 5. CDR3 in amino acids: CASSLPSGATGELFF. The DNA for the CDR3 is TGCGCCAGCAGCTTACCCAGCGGGGCCACCGGGGAGCTGTTTTTT.

This chain joins TRBV11-2 and TRBJ2-3, with TRBD1 matching over 8 bases. The CDR3 is made up of 20 amino acids. Germline lookup yields CDR1 SGHAT and CDR2 FQNNGV. V lost 5 bases, J lost 6 bases, and 25 bases stayed unmatched. CDR3 loop: CASSRRLGRIQGGLSDTQYF. CDR3 nucleotide sequence: TGTGCCAGCAGCCGGCGGTTAGGGCGTATACAGGGGGGATTATCGGATACGCAGTATTTT. The complete variable domain, with remaining parts taken from reference TRBV11-2 and TRBJ2-3, reads EAGVAQSPRYKIIEKRQSVAFWCNPISGHATLYWYQQILGQGPKLLIQFQNNGVVDDSQLPKDRFSAERLKGVDSTLKIQPAKLEDSAVYLCASSRRLGRIQGGLSDTQYFGPGTRLTVL.

The rearrangement uses TRBV7-9 and TRBJ1-2, with 7 bases identical to TRBD1. Germline V gives CDR1 SEHNR, CDR2 FQNEAQ (reference sequence). Trimming at V came to 5 bases and at J to 2 bases, leaving 5 bases not matched to a gene. The CDR3 contains 14 residues. Here the CDR3 DNA reads TGTGCCAGCAGCCCCCAGGGACAGAACTATGGCTACACCTTC. It is translated as CASSPQGQNYGYTF.

V and J are TRBV9 and TRBJ2-2; perhaps TRBD2 as D (7 bases). The CDR3 consists of 17 residues. The germline V and J ends were trimmed by 4 bases and 0 bases, with 16 bases remaining between them. Per germline, CDR1 SGDLS and CDR2 YYNGEE. The CDR3: CASSTEGGTTNTGELFF. In nucleotides, the CDR3 is TGTGCCAGCAGCACGGAGGGGGGGACAACGAACACCGGGGAGCTGTTTTTT.

The rearrangement links TRBV25-1 to TRBJ1-6; the D gene is possibly TRBD1 (5 bases). The CDR3 length is 15 residues. Germline-derived CDR1 and CDR2 are MGHDK and SYGVNS. V gave up 4 bases and J gave up 0 bases, with 7 bases separating them. The CDR3, as DNA: TGTGCCAGCAGTGGACAGAGCTCCTATAATTCACCCCTCCACTTT. Protein sequence: CASSGQSSYNSPLHF.

This clonotype appeared once. The chain has TRBV28 and TRBJ2-5, with a tentative D call TRBD2 (6 bases). The V end was cut by 6 bases, the J end by 0 bases, with 17 bases between. The germline V gene encodes CDR1 MDHEN and CDR2 SYDVKM. The CDR3 runs to 16 residues. DNA of the CDR3: TGTGCCAGCAGCGGCGCGGGGCCCGCGTACCAAGAGACCCAGTACTTC. As protein: CASSGAGPAYQETQYF.

This clonotype turned up a few times. The CDR3: CAIIYAGAASGNEQFF. The CDR3 DNA reads TGTGCCATAATCTACGCGGGGGCCGCCTCTGGCAATGAGCAGTTCTTC. This rearrangement joins TRBV2 to TRBJ2-1; TRBD2 is a possible D gene (7 bases). Trimming cost V 10 bases and J 6 bases, with 25 bases left between them. Per the germline V gene, CDR1 is SNHLY and CDR2 is FYNNEI. CDR3 size: 16 residues. The full variable domain, its missing parts supplied by reference TRBV2 and TRBJ2-1, is EPEVTQTPSHQVTQMGQEVILRCVPISNHLYFYWYRQILGQKVEFLVSFYNNEISEKSEIFDDQFSVERPDGSNFTLKIRSTKLEDSAMYFCAIIYAGAASGNEQFFGPGTRLTVL.